This TCR beta chain was sequenced during a study of cytomegalovirus exposure and HLA in healthy donors. Study-level results: When a later analysis was performed, an Asian-associated ancestry cluster reportedly had fewer N-insertions than the approximately 680-donor mean. As immune exposure information, only CMV serostatus was available. TCR beta chains numbering under 200 were designated cytomegalovirus-associated.

The PCR made use of 60 Vbeta and 13 Jbeta primers. Measured with immunoSEQ multiplex PCR; TCRdb has only the in-frame clones, and not every one. The data hold about 190,000 clones, with 84% observed a single time. The V end was cut by 0 bases, the J end by 9 bases, with 10 bases between. Germline loops: CDR1 SGHRS, CDR2 YFSETQ. This CDR3 is 13 amino acids long. Donors showed nominal health when sampled, although they likely had unrecorded immune exposures. To note about this clone: Antigen specificity is unknown.

Sequenced: PBMCs. The J gene is TRBJ2-4, the V gene TRBV5-1; D is perhaps TRBD1 (6 bases). This TCR came from a woman between 45 and 65 years old in good health and CMV-seropositive. CDR3 loop: CASSLGQEAIQYF. CDR3 bases: TGCGCCAGCAGCTTGGGACAGGAGGCCATTCAGTACTTC.